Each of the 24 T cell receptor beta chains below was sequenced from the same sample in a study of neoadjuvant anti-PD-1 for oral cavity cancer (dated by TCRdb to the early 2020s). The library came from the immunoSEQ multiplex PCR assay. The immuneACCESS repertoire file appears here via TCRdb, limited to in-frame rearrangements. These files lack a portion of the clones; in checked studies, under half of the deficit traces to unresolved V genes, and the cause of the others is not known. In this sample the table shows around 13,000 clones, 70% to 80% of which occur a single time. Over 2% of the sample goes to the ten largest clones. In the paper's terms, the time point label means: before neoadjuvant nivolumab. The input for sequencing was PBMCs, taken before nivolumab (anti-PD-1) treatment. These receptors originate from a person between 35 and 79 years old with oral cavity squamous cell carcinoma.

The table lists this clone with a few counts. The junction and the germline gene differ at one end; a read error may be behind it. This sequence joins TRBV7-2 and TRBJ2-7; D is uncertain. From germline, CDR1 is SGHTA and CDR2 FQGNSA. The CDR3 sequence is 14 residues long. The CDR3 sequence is CASTLGNLGYEQYF. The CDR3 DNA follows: TGTGCCAGCACCTTAGGGAACCTGGGCTACGAGCAGTACTTC.

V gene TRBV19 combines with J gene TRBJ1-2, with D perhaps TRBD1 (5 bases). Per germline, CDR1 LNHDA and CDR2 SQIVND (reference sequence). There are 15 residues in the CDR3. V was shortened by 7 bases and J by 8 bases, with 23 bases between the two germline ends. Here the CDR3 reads CASIATGDGGYGYTF. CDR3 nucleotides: TGTGCCAGTATTGCCACCGGGGACGGCGGCTACGGCTACACCTTC. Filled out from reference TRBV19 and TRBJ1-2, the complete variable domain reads DGGITQSPKYLFRKEGQNVTLSCEQNLNHDAMYWYRQDPGQGLRLIYYSQIVNDFQKGDIAEGYSVSREKKESFPLTVTSAQKNPTAFYLCASIATGDGGYGYTFGSGTRLTVV.

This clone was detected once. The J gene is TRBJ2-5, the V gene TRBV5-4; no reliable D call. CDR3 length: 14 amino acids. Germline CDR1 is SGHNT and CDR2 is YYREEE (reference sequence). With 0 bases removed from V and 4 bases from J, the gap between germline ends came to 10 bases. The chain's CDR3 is CASSLVDVPETQYF. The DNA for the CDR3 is TGTGCCAGCAGCTTGGTGGATGTCCCAGAGACCCAGTACTTC.

The CDR3 is CASSFGGRSPTDTQYF. The CDR3 DNA reads as TGCGCCAGCAGCTTTGGCGGGAGATCCCCCACAGATACGCAGTATTTT. V gene TRBV5-1 combines with J gene TRBJ2-3; 7 positions agree with TRBD2. The germline V gene has CDR1 SGHRS and CDR2 YFSETQ. Unmatched junction bases numbered 8, after V lost 2 bases and J lost 2 bases. There are 16 residues in the CDR3. Using reference TRBV5-1 and TRBJ2-3 for the parts outside the CDR3, the full variable domain is KAGVTQTPRYLIKTRGQQVTLSCSPISGHRSVSWYQQTPGQGLQFLFEYFSETQRNKGNFPGRFSGRQFSNSRSEMNVSTLELGDSALYLCASSFGGRSPTDTQYFGPGTRLTVL.

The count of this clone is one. Here the CDR3 DNA reads TGCGCCAGCAGTGAGTCTAGGGGGGCCTCTACGCAGTATTTT. It codes for CASSESRGASTQYF. The V and J genes are TRBV10-1 and TRBJ2-3, with D perhaps given as TRBD1 or TRBD2 (6 bases each). V was cut by 0 bases and J by 8 bases, with 12 bases left in between. This CDR3 region has 14 residues. In germline, CDR1 is WNHNN, CDR2 SYGVQD (reference sequence).

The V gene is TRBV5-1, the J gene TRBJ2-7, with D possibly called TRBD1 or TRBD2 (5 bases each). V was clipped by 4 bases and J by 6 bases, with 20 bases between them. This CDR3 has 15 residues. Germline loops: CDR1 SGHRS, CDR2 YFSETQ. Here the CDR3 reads CASSPLQGRGGEQYF. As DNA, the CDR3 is TGCGCCAGCAGCCCACTGCAGGGACGTGGTGGCGAGCAGTACTTC.

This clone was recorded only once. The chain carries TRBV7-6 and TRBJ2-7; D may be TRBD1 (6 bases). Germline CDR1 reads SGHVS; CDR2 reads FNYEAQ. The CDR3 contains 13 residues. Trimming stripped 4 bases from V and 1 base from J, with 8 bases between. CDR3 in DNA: TGTGCCAGCAGCTATGGACAGTCCTACGAGCAGTACTTC. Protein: CASSYGQSYEQYF.

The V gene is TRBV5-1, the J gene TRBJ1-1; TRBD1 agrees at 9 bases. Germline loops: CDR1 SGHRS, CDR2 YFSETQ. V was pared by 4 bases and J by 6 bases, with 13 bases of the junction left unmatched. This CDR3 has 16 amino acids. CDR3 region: CASSAGQGIFDAEAFF. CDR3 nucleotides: TGCGCCAGCAGCGCCGGACAGGGGATCTTTGACGCTGAAGCTTTCTTT. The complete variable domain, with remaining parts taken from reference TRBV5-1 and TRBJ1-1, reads KAGVTQTPRYLIKTRGQQVTLSCSPISGHRSVSWYQQTPGQGLQFLFEYFSETQRNKGNFPGRFSGRQFSNSRSEMNVSTLELGDSALYLCASSAGQGIFDAEAFFGQGTRLTVV.

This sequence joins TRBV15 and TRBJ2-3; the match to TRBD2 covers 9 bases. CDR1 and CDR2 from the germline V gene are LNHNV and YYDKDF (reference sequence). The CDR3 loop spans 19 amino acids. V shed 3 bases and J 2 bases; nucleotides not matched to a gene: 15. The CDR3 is CATSRGRAGGTGYTDTQYF. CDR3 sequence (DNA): TGTGCCACCAGCAGGGGGAGAGCGGGGGGCACGGGGTACACAGATACGCAGTATTTT.

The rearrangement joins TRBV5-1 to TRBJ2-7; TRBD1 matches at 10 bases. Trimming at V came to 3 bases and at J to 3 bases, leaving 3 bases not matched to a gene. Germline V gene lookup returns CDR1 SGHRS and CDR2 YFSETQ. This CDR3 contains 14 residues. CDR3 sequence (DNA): TGCGCCAGCAGCTCCCGGGACAGGGGCTACGAGCAGTACTTC. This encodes CASSSRDRGYEQYF.

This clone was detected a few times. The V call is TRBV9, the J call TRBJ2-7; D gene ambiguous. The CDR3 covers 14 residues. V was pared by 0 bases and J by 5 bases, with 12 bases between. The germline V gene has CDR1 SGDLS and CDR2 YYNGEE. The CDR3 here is CASSVDGTRHEQYF. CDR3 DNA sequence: TGTGCCAGCAGCGTAGACGGTACCCGTCACGAGCAGTACTTC.

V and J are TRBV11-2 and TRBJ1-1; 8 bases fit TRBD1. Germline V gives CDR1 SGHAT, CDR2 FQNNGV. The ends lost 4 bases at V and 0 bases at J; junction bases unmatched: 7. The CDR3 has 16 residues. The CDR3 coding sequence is TGTGCCAGCAGCTATGGACAGGGTTTCATGAACACTGAAGCTTTCTTT. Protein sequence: CASSYGQGFMNTEAFF.

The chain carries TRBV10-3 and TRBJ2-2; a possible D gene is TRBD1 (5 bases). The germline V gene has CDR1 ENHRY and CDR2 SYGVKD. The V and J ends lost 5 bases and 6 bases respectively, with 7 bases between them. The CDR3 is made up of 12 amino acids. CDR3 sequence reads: CAISPGSGELFF. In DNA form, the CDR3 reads TGTGCCATCAGTCCAGGGTCCGGGGAGCTGTTTTTT.

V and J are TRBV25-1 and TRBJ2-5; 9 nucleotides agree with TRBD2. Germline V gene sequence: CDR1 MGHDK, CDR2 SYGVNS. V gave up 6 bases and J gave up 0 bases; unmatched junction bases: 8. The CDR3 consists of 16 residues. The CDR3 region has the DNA TGTGCCAGCAGCCAACTGGCGGGGGGGCACCAAGAGACCCAGTACTTC. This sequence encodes CASSQLAGGHQETQYF.

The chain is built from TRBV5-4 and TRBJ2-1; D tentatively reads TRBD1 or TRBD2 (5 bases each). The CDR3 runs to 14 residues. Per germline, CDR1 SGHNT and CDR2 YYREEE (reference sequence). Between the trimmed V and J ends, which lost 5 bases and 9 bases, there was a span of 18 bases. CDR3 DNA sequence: TGTGCCAGCAGTGTCTCGGGAATCCAGGGTGAGCAGTTCTTC. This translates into CASSVSGIQGEQFF.

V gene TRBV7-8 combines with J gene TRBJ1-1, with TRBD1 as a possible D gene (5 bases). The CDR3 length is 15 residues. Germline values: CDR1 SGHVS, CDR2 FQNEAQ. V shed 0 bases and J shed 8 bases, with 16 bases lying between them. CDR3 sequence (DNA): TGTGCCAGCAGCTTAGCGCTAGGGCAGGGTCTCGAAGCTTTCTTT. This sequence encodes CASSLALGQGLEAFF.

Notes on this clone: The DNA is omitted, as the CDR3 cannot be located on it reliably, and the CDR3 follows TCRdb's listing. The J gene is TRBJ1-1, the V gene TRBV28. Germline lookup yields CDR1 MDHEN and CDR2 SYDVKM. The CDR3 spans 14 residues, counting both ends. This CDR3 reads CASSTSRDLTEAFF.

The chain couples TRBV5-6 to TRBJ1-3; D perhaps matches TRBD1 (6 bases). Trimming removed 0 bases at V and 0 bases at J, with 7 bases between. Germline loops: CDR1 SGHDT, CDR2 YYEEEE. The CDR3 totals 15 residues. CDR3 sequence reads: CASSLVGGSGNTIYF. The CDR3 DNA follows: TGTGCCAGCAGCTTGGTAGGGGGCTCTGGAAACACCATATATTTT.

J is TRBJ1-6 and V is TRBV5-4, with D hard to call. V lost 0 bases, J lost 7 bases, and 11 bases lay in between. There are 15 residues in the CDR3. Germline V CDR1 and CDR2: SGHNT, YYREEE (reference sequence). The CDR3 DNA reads TGTGCCAGCAGCTTGGGAGGGATTAGGAATTCACCCCTCCACTTT. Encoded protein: CASSLGGIRNSPLHF. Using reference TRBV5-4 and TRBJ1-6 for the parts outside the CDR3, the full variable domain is ETGVTQSPTHLIKTRGQQVTLRCSSQSGHNTVSWYQQALGQGPQFIFQYYREEENGRGNFPPRFSGLQFPNYSSELNVNALELDDSALYLCASSLGGIRNSPLHFGNGTRLTVT.

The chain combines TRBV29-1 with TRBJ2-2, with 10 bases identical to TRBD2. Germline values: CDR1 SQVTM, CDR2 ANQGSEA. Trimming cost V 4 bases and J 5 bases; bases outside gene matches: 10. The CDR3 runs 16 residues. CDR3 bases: TGCAGCGTTGGGAGGCTAGCGGGAGAGTCTACCGGGGAGCTGTTTTTT. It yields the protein CSVGRLAGESTGELFF.

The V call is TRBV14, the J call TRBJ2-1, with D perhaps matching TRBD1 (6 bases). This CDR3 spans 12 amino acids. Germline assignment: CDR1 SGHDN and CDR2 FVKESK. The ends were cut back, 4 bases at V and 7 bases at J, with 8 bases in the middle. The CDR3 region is CASSLQGNEQFF. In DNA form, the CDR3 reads TGTGCCAGCAGCCTACAGGGAAATGAGCAGTTCTTC.

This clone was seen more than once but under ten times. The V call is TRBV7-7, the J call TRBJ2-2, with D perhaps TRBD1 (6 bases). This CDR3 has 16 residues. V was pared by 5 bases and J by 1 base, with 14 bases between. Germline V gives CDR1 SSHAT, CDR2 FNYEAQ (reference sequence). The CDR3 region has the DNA TGTGCCAGCAGCCCAGGCGTCAGGGGGAACACCGGGGAGCTGTTTTTT. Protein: CASSPGVRGNTGELFF.

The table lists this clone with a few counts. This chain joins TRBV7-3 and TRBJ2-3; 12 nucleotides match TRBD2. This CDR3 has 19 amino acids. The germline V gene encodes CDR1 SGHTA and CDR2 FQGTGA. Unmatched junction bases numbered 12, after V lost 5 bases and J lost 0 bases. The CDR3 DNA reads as TGTGCCAGCAGCCCCTCTGGGGGACTAGCGGGTACTAGCACAGATACGCAGTATTTT. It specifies CASSPSGGLAGTSTDTQYF.

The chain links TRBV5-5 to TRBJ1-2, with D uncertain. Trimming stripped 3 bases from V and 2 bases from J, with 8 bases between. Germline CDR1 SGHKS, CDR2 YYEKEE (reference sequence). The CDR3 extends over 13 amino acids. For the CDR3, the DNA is TGTGCCAGCAGCTCGGGAGCCAACTATGGCTACACCTTC. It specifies CASSSGANYGYTF.